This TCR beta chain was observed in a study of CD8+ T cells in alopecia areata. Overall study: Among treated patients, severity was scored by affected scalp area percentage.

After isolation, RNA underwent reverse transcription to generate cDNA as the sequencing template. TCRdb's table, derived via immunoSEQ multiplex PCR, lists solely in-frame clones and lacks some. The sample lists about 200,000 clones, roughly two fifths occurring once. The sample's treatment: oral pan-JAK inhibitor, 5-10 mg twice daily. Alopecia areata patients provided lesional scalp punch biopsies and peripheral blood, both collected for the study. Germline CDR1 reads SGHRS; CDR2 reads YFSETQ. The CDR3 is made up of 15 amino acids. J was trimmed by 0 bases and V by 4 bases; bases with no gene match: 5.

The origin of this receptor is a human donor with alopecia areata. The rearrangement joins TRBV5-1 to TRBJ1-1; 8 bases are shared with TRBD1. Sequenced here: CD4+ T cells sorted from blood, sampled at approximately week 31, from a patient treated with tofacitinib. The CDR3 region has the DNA TGCGCCAGCAGCCAGTTGACAGGGGTGAACACTGAAGCTTTCTTT. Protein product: CASSQLTGVNTEAFF.